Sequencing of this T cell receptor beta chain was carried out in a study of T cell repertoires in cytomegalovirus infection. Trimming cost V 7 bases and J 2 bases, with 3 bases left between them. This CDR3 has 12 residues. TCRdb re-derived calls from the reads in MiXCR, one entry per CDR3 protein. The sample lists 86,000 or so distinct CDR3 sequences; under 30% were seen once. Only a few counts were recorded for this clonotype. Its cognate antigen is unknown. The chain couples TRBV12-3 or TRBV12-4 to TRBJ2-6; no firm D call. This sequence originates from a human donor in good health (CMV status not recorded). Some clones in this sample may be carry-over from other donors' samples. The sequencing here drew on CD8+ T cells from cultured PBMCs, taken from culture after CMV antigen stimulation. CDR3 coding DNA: TGTGCCAGCAATACTGGGGCCAACGTCCTGACTTTC. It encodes CASNTGANVLTF.